This TCR beta chain was retrieved from a study of T-cell memory formation after mild COVID-19. Background on the study: The two donors had largely donor-specific TCR clusters. Broader study findings: Mainly in CM and EM were contracting CD4+ clones; CD8+ were in EMRA. There was a balanced CD4/CD8 profile in clones contracting day 15 to 85, and later expanders leaned CD4+.

For this clonotype: Its cognate antigen is unknown.

Libraries for TCRalpha and TCRbeta carried sample barcodes and unique molecular identifiers via 5'RACE. TCRdb independently ran MiXCR on the 5' RACE reads; one entry per CDR3 protein. This table has fewer than 650,000 distinct CDR3 sequences, roughly a sixth appearing once. Germline assignment: CDR1 SGHTA and CDR2 FQGNSA. With 3 bases clipped from V and 6 bases from J, the junction kept 5 bases outside the gene matches. This CDR3 has 16 residues. Sequenced sample: PBMCs or a T cell subset sorted from them (not recorded which). This sequence joins TRBV7-2 and TRBJ2-1; 13 bases are shared with TRBD2. This TCR came from an adult woman who had mild COVID-19 (a few samples of this study predate the infection). Cell type and time point are not known. The CDR3 region is CASSFPGLAGVNEQFF. The CDR3 nucleotides read TGTGCCAGCAGCTTCCCAGGACTAGCGGGAGTCAATGAGCAGTTCTTC.